A single sample gave rise to the 9 T cell receptor beta chains below, sequenced in a study of glioma-infiltrating T cells. Using RNA template, CDR3s of TCR alpha and beta were amplified with iRepertoire arm-PCR. MiXCR was run by TCRdb on the multiplex PCR reads, yielding one entry per CDR3 protein. Among around 100,000 distinct CDR3 sequences listed, under 30% were seen once. The material sequenced was glioma tissue, nonneoplastic brain tissue, or PBMCs (not recorded which). The receptors here all came from a human donor with low-grade glioma or glioblastoma, undergoing nonglioma brain surgery, or in good health (not recorded which).

The chain couples TRBV10-2 to TRBJ2-3; possibly TRBD2 for D (6 bases). CDR1 WSHSY and CDR2 SAAADI come from the germline V gene. With 7 bases removed from V and 3 bases from J, the gap between germline ends came to 14 bases. This CDR3 spans 14 amino acids. The CDR3 DNA reads as TGCGCCAGCATCCACAGTGGGGGGACAGATACGCAGTATTTT. Its translation: CASIHSGGTDTQYF.

This clonotype came up many times. The rearrangement joins TRBV12-3 or TRBV12-4 to TRBJ2-7; TRBD1 matches at 7 bases. This CDR3 has 14 amino acids. V lost 1 base to trimming and J lost 3 bases; unmatched junction nucleotides: 3. CDR3: CASSLVGTDYEQYF. As DNA, the CDR3 is TGTGCCAGCAGTTTAGTCGGGACAGACTACGAGCAGTACTTC.

This clonotype was detected many times. The CDR3 DNA reads TGCAGTGCTTATTACAGGGGCGAGCAGTACTTC. This gives the protein CSAYYRGEQYF. This chain uses TRBV20-1 with TRBJ2-7; 7 bases line up with TRBD1. The CDR3 extends over 11 amino acids. In germline, CDR1 is DFQATT, CDR2 SNEGSKA (reference sequence). V was pared by 5 bases and J by 6 bases, with 4 bases of the junction left unmatched.

On this clonotype itself: It may be a read error: a sequence one base away is much more abundant. The V gene is TRBV6-1, the J gene TRBJ1-1; D gene unclear. Looked up from germline, CDR1 is MNHNS and CDR2 is SASEGT. Trimming shortened V by 9 bases and J by 6 bases, and 26 bases separated the two germline ends. This CDR3 is 16 amino acids long. The CDR3 loop is CASKETELNGISEAFF. The CDR3 DNA reads TGTGCCAGTAAGGAAACAGAACTAAACGGCATCTCTGAAGCTTTCTTT.

This clonotype appeared a single time. The CDR3 end shows no conserved phenylalanine or tryptophan, and so a read error is likely. The chain couples TRBV7-2 to TRBJ2-5; TRBD2 matches 10 bases. The CDR3 runs 16 residues. J lost 2 bases, V lost 4 bases, and 7 bases had no gene match. Germline V CDR1 and CDR2: SGHTA, FQGNSA. CDR3 loop: CTSSSLIAGGQETQYL. The CDR3 nucleotides read TGTACCAGCAGCTCACTGATAGCGGGGGGACAAGAGACCCAGTACCTC.

The V call is TRBV4-3, the J call TRBJ1-5; possible D gene TRBD1, 5 bases. The V end lost 0 bases, the J end lost 7 bases, and 10 bases lay between the germline ends. The CDR3 has 14 amino acids. From germline, CDR1 is LGHNA and CDR2 YSLEER. The DNA of the CDR3 is TGCGCCAGCAGCCAAGATGCAGGGAACCAGCCCCAGCATTTT. It yields the protein CASSQDAGNQPQHF.

This clonotype was seen only a few times. The gene calls are TRBV4-1 and TRBJ2-3; D not certain. Looked up from germline, CDR1 is MGHRA and CDR2 is YSYEKL. The CDR3 has 14 amino acids. The germline V and J ends were trimmed by 8 bases and 6 bases, with 18 bases remaining between them. This CDR3 reads CASSSRPPFDTQYF. For the CDR3, the DNA is TGCGCCAGCTCAAGTCGCCCCCCTTTCGATACGCAGTATTTT.

By frequency in the sample, this clonotype is medium-sized. The chain links TRBV7-2 to TRBJ1-1; D is perhaps TRBD1 (6 bases). The CDR3 sequence is 13 residues long. The V end lost 1 base, the J end lost 5 bases, and 8 bases lay between the germline ends. Germline V gene lookup returns CDR1 SGHTA and CDR2 FQGNSA. CDR3 protein: CASSLVTGTEAFF. The CDR3 DNA reads TGTGCCAGCAGCTTAGTGACAGGTACTGAAGCTTTCTTT.

This clonotype was recorded a few times. An end of the junction differs from the germline gene, which may be a read error. The chain recombines TRBV11-2 with TRBJ2-7; a weak D match, TRBD1 (5 bases). CDR1 and CDR2 (germline): SGHAT, FQNNGV. The CDR3 length is 11 residues. The chain's CDR3 is CASSLMETVHF. Written as DNA, the CDR3 is TGTGCCAGCAGCTTAATGGAGACAGTGCACTTC.